These 3 T cell receptor beta chains were sequenced from one sample in a study of T-cell memory formation after mild COVID-19. MiXCR, run by TCRdb on the 5' RACE reads, gives a single entry per CDR3 protein. The sample comprises fewer than 650,000 distinct CDR3 sequences, approximately 21% of which are singletons, and roughly 9.1% rests with the top ten. The sequenced sample was PBMCs or a T cell subset sorted from them (not recorded which). These receptors were obtained from an adult woman who had mild COVID-19 (a few samples of this study predate the infection). Cell type and time point are not known.

The chain is built from TRBV19 and TRBJ2-7, with TRBD2 matching over 9 bases. The CDR3 has 14 amino acids. Germline CDR1 reads LNHDA; CDR2 reads SQIVND (reference sequence). Trimming at V came to 1 base and at J to 2 bases, leaving 0 bases not matched to a gene. The CDR3 region has the DNA TGTGCCAGTAGTATAGCTAGCGGGGCCTACGAGCAGTACTTC. Protein: CASSIASGAYEQYF.

The V call is TRBV12-3 or TRBV12-4, the J call TRBJ1-1; 7 nucleotides align to TRBD1. V dropped 7 bases and J dropped 4; count of bases not matched to a gene: 6. The CDR3 totals 13 residues. CDR3 region: CASNLGQATEAFF. The CDR3 DNA follows: TGTGCCAGCAACTTAGGACAGGCCACTGAAGCTTTCTTT.

This clonotype has only a few counts. This chain uses TRBV20-1 with TRBJ1-6, with D possibly matching TRBD1 (6 bases). V was pared by 3 bases and J by 3 bases, with 12 bases between. This CDR3 spans 15 amino acids. Germline CDR1 reads DFQATT; CDR2 reads SNEGSKA (reference sequence). CDR3 coding DNA: TGCAGTGCTAGCGGGCCGGGACACTATAATTCACCCCTCCACTTT. It encodes CSASGPGHYNSPLHF.